This is a list of T cell receptor beta chains from one sample in a study of graft-versus-host responses after intestinal transplantation. These receptors lack a known antigen. The table came from immunoSEQ multiplex PCR; TCRdb's copy has only in-frame clones and leaves some out. The sample records around 100,000 clones, roughly nine tenths being singletons. Sequenced here: unstimulated CD4+ T cells sorted from spleen or lymph node cells, sampled before transplant. The receptors originated from a human donor who was the organ donor for an intestinal transplant. Both conserved end residues are part of each CDR3. A D gene is named only where the DNA matches it firmly. The size entry is marked missing in some rows and otherwise reads once, few, many or a size class.

clone_size: .
d_call: .
v_call: TRBV2
j_call: TRBJ1-1
cdr3_aa: CASSPRREGNTEAFF
cdr3_nt: TGTGCCAGCAGTCCCCGTCGGGAAGGTAACACTGAAGCTTTCTTT

clone_size: .
d_call: .
v_call: TRBV25-1
j_call: TRBJ1-2
cdr3_aa: CASSEWRTSGGDGYTF
cdr3_nt: TGTGCCAGCAGTGAATGGCGTACCTCGGGGGGGGACGGCTACACCTTC

clone_size: .
d_call: .
v_call: TRBV29-1
j_call: TRBJ2-7
cdr3_aa: CSAPRNLGEDEQYF
cdr3_nt: TGCAGCGCCCCTAGGAATCTGGGGGAGGACGAGCAGTACTTC

clone_size: .
d_call: TRBD2
v_call: TRBV9
j_call: TRBJ2-7
cdr3_aa: CASSVRGSSYEQYF
cdr3_nt: TGTGCCAGCAGCGTACGCGGGAGCTCCTACGAGCAGTACTTC

clone_size: .
d_call: .
v_call: TRBV11-2
j_call: TRBJ2-7
cdr3_aa: CASSSNTAGTLDFLREQYF
cdr3_nt: TGTGCCAGCAGCTCAAATACCGCCGGGACTCTAGATTTCTTACGCGAGCAGTACTTC

clone_size: .
d_call: .
v_call: TRBV6-5
j_call: TRBJ2-5
cdr3_aa: CASSYSKQGRQYF
cdr3_nt: TGTGCCAGCAGTTACTCGAAACAGGGACGCCAGTACTTC

clone_size: .
d_call: .
v_call: TRBV30
j_call: TRBJ2-5
cdr3_aa: CAWRNRVYQETQYF
cdr3_nt: TGTGCCTGGAGGAACAGGGTGTACCAAGAGACCCAGTACTTC

clone_size: .
d_call: .
v_call: TRBV6-5
j_call: TRBJ1-5
cdr3_aa: CASSRTLRGQPQHF
cdr3_nt: TGTGCCAGCAGTCGTACACTTCGAGGGCAGCCCCAGCATTTT

clone_size: .
d_call: TRBD1
v_call: TRBV29-1
j_call: TRBJ2-1
cdr3_aa: CSVAAQGASHEQFF
cdr3_nt: TGCAGCGTTGCCGCACAGGGGGCTAGCCATGAGCAGTTCTTC

clone_size: once
d_call: .
v_call: TRBV11-2
j_call: TRBJ2-1
cdr3_aa: CASSRDRLSYNEQFF
cdr3_nt: TGTGCCAGCAGCCGGGACCGCCTCTCCTACAATGAGCAGTTCTTC

clone_size: .
d_call: TRBD2
v_call: TRBV28
j_call: TRBJ2-1
cdr3_aa: CASSARVLSSGRRDEQFF
cdr3_nt: TGTGCCAGCAGTGCCCGTGTTCTTTCTAGCGGGAGGAGGGATGAGCAGTTCTTC

clone_size: .
d_call: TRBD1
v_call: TRBV30
j_call: TRBJ1-1
cdr3_aa: CAWSDTDRGYGAFF
cdr3_nt: TGTGCCTGGAGTGATACCGACAGGGGTTATGGGGCTTTCTTT

clone_size: .
d_call: TRBD1
v_call: TRBV19
j_call: TRBJ2-2
cdr3_aa: CASRVGTGNTGELFF
cdr3_nt: TGTGCCAGTAGAGTCGGGACAGGGAACACCGGGGAGCTGTTTTTT

clone_size: .
d_call: TRBD1
v_call: TRBV7-2
j_call: TRBJ2-4
cdr3_aa: CASRQGTGSQYIQYF
cdr3_nt: TGTGCCAGCAGACAGGGGACAGGGTCCCAGTACATTCAGTACTTC

clone_size: .
d_call: .
v_call: TRBV23-1
j_call: TRBJ2-1
cdr3_aa: CASSPAGQSNEQFF
cdr3_nt: TGCGCCAGCAGTCCCGCGGGACAATCGAATGAGCAGTTCTTC

clone_size: .
d_call: .
v_call: TRBV10-1
j_call: TRBJ2-3
cdr3_aa: CASSESAGGTDTQYF
cdr3_nt: TGCGCCAGCAGTGAATCCGCGGGCGGAACAGATACGCAGTATTTT

clone_size: .
d_call: TRBD2
v_call: TRBV5-6
j_call: TRBJ2-3
cdr3_aa: CASSDVTAGGTDTQYF
cdr3_nt: TGTGCCAGCAGCGACGTCACAGCGGGGGGCACAGATACGCAGTATTTT

clone_size: .
d_call: .
v_call: TRBV5-1
j_call: TRBJ2-2
cdr3_aa: CASSSPTAAGELFF
cdr3_nt: TGCGCCAGCAGCTCTCCAACCGCTGCGGGGGAGCTGTTTTTT

clone_size: .
d_call: TRBD1
v_call: TRBV27
j_call: TRBJ1-1
cdr3_aa: CASSPDRVDTEAFF
cdr3_nt: TGTGCCAGCAGTCCGGACAGGGTGGACACTGAAGCTTTCTTT

clone_size: .
d_call: .
v_call: TRBV7-2
j_call: TRBJ1-6
cdr3_aa: CASSWIPGSNSPLHF
cdr3_nt: TGTGCCAGCAGCTGGATCCCGGGCTCTAATTCACCCCTCCACTTT

clone_size: .
d_call: .
v_call: TRBV6-1
j_call: TRBJ1-2
cdr3_aa: CASSEQVANYGYTF
cdr3_nt: TGTGCCAGCAGTGAACAGGTCGCCAACTATGGCTACACCTTC

clone_size: .
d_call: .
v_call: TRBV5-6
j_call: TRBJ2-7
cdr3_aa: CASSLTQGFGQYF
cdr3_nt: TGTGCCAGCAGCTTGACACAGGGTTTTGGGCAGTACTTC

clone_size: .
d_call: TRBD1
v_call: TRBV5-8
j_call: TRBJ2-7
cdr3_aa: CASSLGQGSSYEQYF
cdr3_nt: TGTGCCAGCAGCTTGGGACAGGGGTCCTCCTACGAGCAGTACTTC

clone_size: .
d_call: TRBD1
v_call: TRBV7-2
j_call: TRBJ2-1
cdr3_aa: CASSLVEQGANEQFF
cdr3_nt: TGTGCCAGCAGCTTAGTGGAACAGGGGGCAAATGAGCAGTTCTTC

clone_size: .
d_call: TRBD1
v_call: TRBV28
j_call: TRBJ1-4
cdr3_aa: CASSPDRPYEKLFF
cdr3_nt: TGTGCCAGCAGTCCGGACAGGCCATATGAAAAACTGTTTTTT

clone_size: .
d_call: .
v_call: TRBV5-3
j_call: TRBJ2-2
cdr3_aa: CASSRGQGGTGELFF
cdr3_nt: TGTGCCAGCAGCCGAGGACAGGGAGGGACCGGGGAGCTGTTTTTT

clone_size: .
d_call: TRBD2
v_call: TRBV5-1
j_call: TRBJ2-1
cdr3_aa: CASRLGLAGANEQFF
cdr3_nt: TGCGCCAGCAGGCTCGGACTAGCGGGAGCCAATGAGCAGTTCTTC

clone_size: .
d_call: .
v_call: TRBV11-3
j_call: TRBJ2-5
cdr3_aa: CASSPDPYQETQYF
cdr3_nt: TGTGCCAGCAGCCCGGACCCGTACCAAGAGACCCAGTACTTC

clone_size: .
d_call: TRBD1
v_call: TRBV5-6
j_call: TRBJ2-2
cdr3_aa: CASSRGQGNTGELFF
cdr3_nt: TGTGCCAGCAGCCGGGGACAGGGGAACACCGGGGAGCTGTTTTTT

clone_size: .
d_call: TRBD2
v_call: TRBV5-1
j_call: TRBJ2-7
cdr3_aa: CASSILAGGGYEQYF
cdr3_nt: TGCGCCAGCAGCATACTGGCGGGAGGGGGCTACGAGCAGTACTTC